This T cell receptor (beta chain) was sequenced during a study of shared clonotypes between healthy human individuals. On ten immunoSEQ deep assay plates, unsorted PBMC DNA was sequenced. Measured with immunoSEQ multiplex PCR; TCRdb has only the in-frame clones, and not every one. The data show some 500,000 clones, with less than 80% seen just once and roughly 12% held by the top ten. Germline V gene sequence: CDR1 SGHRS, CDR2 YFSETQ. The CDR3 spans 16 residues. The V and J ends lost 4 bases and 3 bases, in that order; junction bases with no gene match: 8. Sequencing was done on a sample of PBMCs. This TCR derives from a middle-aged woman in good health. Some clones in this sample may be carry-over from other donors' samples. This chain joins TRBV5-1 and TRBJ2-2, with 8 nucleotides matching TRBD2. The CDR3 loop is CASSPSPGGDTGELFF. The CDR3 nucleotides read TGCGCCAGCAGCCCTTCCCCCGGGGGGGACACCGGGGAGCTGTTTTTT.